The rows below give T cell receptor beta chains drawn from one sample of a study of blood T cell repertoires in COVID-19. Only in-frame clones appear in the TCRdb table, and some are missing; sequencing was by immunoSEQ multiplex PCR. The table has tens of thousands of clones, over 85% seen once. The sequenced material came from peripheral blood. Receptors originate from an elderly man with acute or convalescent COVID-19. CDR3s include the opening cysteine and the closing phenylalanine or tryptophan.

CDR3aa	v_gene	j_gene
CASSSSDRKETQYF	TRBV13	TRBJ2-5
CASSNNRVSEAFF	TRBV6-5	TRBJ1-1
CASSYSSAGPAYEQYF	TRBV6-6	TRBJ2-7
CASSYPGQVLPQHF	TRBV27	TRBJ1-5
CASSLWDRGSATEAFF	TRBV27	TRBJ1-1
CASSVGGRGRGEAFF	TRBV9	TRBJ1-1
CASSSHKQFF	TRBV7-9	TRBJ2-1
CASRRWTENYGYTF	TRBV6-5	TRBJ1-2
CASSQAATGNTEAFF	TRBV3-1/TRBV3-2	TRBJ1-1
CASSLTSAGNTIYF	TRBV7-9	TRBJ1-3
CSARTGGGLFF	TRBV20-1	TRBJ1-4
CASSIPSGGADTQYF	TRBV19	TRBJ2-3
CASTPRSKAVLSTDTQYF	TRBV5-4	TRBJ2-3
CASSPRQGFYGYTF	TRBV6-5	TRBJ1-2
CASSMSQANTEAFF	TRBV5-1	TRBJ1-1
CASSLGAGGWETQYF	TRBV11-2	TRBJ2-5
CASSSGENYGYTF	TRBV18	TRBJ1-2
CASSSQVAGNQPQHF	TRBV19	TRBJ1-5
CASSQDPGLYGYTF	TRBV3-1/TRBV3-2	TRBJ1-2
CASSLRGHGQETQYF	TRBV7-2	TRBJ2-5
CAIRAVGGYTEAFF	TRBV10-3	TRBJ1-1
CASSSSGGGINIQYF	TRBV6-5	TRBJ2-4
CASSSWTGGVTGELFF	TRBV14	TRBJ2-2
CASSSRHEAFF	TRBV12-3/TRBV12-4	TRBJ1-1
CASEGQRETQYF	TRBV6-5	TRBJ2-5
CASSSFIPPSGRGDEKLFF	TRBV11-2	TRBJ1-4
CSAAGDGYTF	TRBV20-1	TRBJ1-2
CRGQGGEKLFF	TRBV20-1	TRBJ1-4
CASSHPILRGYTF	TRBV3-1/TRBV3-2	TRBJ1-2
CASSKGPGAQETQYF	TRBV19	TRBJ2-5
CASRPLGTGGNQPQHF	TRBV27	TRBJ1-5
CASSYDGGVPHTRAFF	TRBV6-5	TRBJ1-1
CASSLASVGGGAIEQFF	TRBV7-2	TRBJ2-1
CSVDQGANQPQHF	TRBV29-1	TRBJ1-5
CAWSVTGEQPQHF	TRBV30	TRBJ1-5
CASSWDREGANQPQHF	TRBV19	TRBJ1-5
CASSEASRGDTEAFF	TRBV6-1	TRBJ1-1
CATSDLGRGETQYF	TRBV24-1	TRBJ2-5
CASSEGPANYGYTF	TRBV6-1	TRBJ1-2
CSVLGTDGYTF	TRBV29-1	TRBJ1-2
CANGGLGTGVEGYTF	TRBV2	TRBJ1-2
CASSSEGANTGELFF	TRBV7-3	TRBJ2-2
CASSREGNTEAFF	TRBV5-1	TRBJ1-1
CASSRDREIYGYTF	TRBV6-5	TRBJ1-2
CASSLESLGVSGNTIYF	TRBV7-9	TRBJ1-3
CATSRDLAGRSSTDTQYF	TRBV15	TRBJ2-3
CAWSFYPGADTQYF	TRBV30	TRBJ2-3
CASSETGQNYGYTF	TRBV6-1	TRBJ1-2
CAIHRDRAPYEQYF	TRBV6-5	TRBJ2-7
CASSQEDRGCVGTGELFF	TRBV23-1	TRBJ2-2
CAQAVANTGELFF	TRBV30	TRBJ2-2
CASSRQTDSSSYEQYF	TRBV5-1	TRBJ2-7
CAQMWQSRRKSTIYF	TRBV28	TRBJ1-3
CASRRTGRNQPQHF	TRBV6-5	TRBJ1-5
CAISESTGVADGYTF	TRBV10-3	TRBJ1-2
CASSQDVRDRGLTSYSGNTIYF	TRBV14	TRBJ1-3
CASSQTRYYTYEQYF	TRBV3-1/TRBV3-2	TRBJ2-7
CASLAGSGGKVDNEQFF	TRBV28	TRBJ2-1
CASSKSGGDSNQPQHF	TRBV28	TRBJ1-5
CASSHLAEAFF	TRBV3-1/TRBV3-2	TRBJ1-1